Sequencing of this T cell receptor (beta chain) was carried out in a study of blood T cell repertoires in COVID-19. This table comes from immunoSEQ multiplex PCR, and its TCRdb copy is limited to in-frame clones, with some not included. Here the sample spans 290,000 or so clones, 90% being singletons. Participants' own reports of clinical history determined their cohort assignment. The CDR3 is made up of 18 amino acids. J was trimmed by 0 bases and V by 4 bases; bases with no gene match: 10. CDR1 MDHEN and CDR2 SYDVKM come from the germline V gene. The material sequenced was PBMCs or T cells enriched from blood (not recorded which). This TCR was sampled from a woman in her 30s who had recovered from COVID-19. V usage is TRBV28 and J usage is TRBJ1-5; 9 nucleotides align to TRBD1. CDR3 nucleotide sequence: TGTGCCAGCAGTTCGGGACAGGGAATCCCGAATAGCAATCAGCCCCAGCATTTT. It specifies CASSSGQGIPNSNQPQHF.